The 23 T cell receptor beta chains reported below all come from one sample, sequenced in a study of identifying expanded T cells in peripheral blood. Profiled with immunoSEQ multiplex PCR; TCRdb holds only in-frame clones, not every one. The sample lists around 95,000 clones, over 80% occurring once. Specimen: blood. These receptors were taken from a person aged 18-70 years in good health.

This clone was counted a single time. This sequence joins TRBV5-4 and TRBJ1-2; 8 bases are a match to TRBD1. V was clipped by 4 bases and J by 4 bases; unmatched bases: 9. The CDR3 loop spans 15 amino acids. Germline CDR1 is SGHNT and CDR2 is YYREEE (reference sequence). This CDR3 reads CASSPGRDRGYGYTF. CDR3 nucleotide sequence: TGTGCCAGCAGCCCAGGGCGTGACAGGGGCTATGGCTACACCTTC.

The CDR3 nucleotides are TGCGCCAGCAGAGGGACAGAACACTCCTACGAGCAGTACTTC. Its translation: CASRGTEHSYEQYF. This rearrangement joins TRBV23-1 to TRBJ2-7; 7 bases match TRBD1. TRBV23-1 is annotated as an ORF whose role is uncertain. This CDR3 has 14 amino acids. The J segment lost 0 bases and the V segment lost 6 bases, leaving 5 bases of the junction unmatched.

This clone was counted a single time. The genes are TRBV29-1 and TRBJ1-1; D uncertain. Trimming pared 4 bases from V and 2 bases from J, leaving 2 bases between. Germline V CDR1 and CDR2: SQVTM, ANQGSEA. CDR3 length equals 10 residues. CDR3 region: CSVVNTEAFF. The CDR3 coding sequence is TGCAGCGTTGTTAACACTGAAGCTTTCTTT.

The chain uses TRBV9 and TRBJ2-3, with D possibly TRBD2 on 5 matching bases. V was cut by 4 bases and J by 2 bases, with 17 bases left in between. Germline V gene data show CDR1 as SGDLS and CDR2 as YYNGEE. This CDR3 is 16 amino acids long. This chain's CDR3 is CASSPQTGSNTDTQYF. The CDR3 DNA is TGTGCCAGCAGCCCCCAGACGGGGTCGAACACAGATACGCAGTATTTT.

The V and J genes are TRBV7-9 and TRBJ1-5; D gene unclear. In germline, CDR1 is SEHNR, CDR2 FQNEAQ (reference sequence). This CDR3 comprises 12 residues. With 5 bases removed from V and 7 bases from J, the gap between germline ends came to 9 bases. The CDR3 nucleotides read TGTGCCAGCAGCCGAGGCGAGCAGCCCCAGCATTTT. This sequence encodes CASSRGEQPQHF.

The genes are TRBV19 and TRBJ1-5; D may be TRBD1 (5 bases). Trimming cost V 7 bases and J 1 base, with 17 bases left between them. This CDR3 contains 16 residues. Germline V gene data show CDR1 as LNHDA and CDR2 as SQIVND (reference sequence). CDR3 sequence: CASTPRVAGSNQPQHF. The DNA for the CDR3 is TGTGCCAGTACCCCGCGGGTTGCAGGGAGCAATCAGCCCCAGCATTTT.

The chain has TRBV6-5 and TRBJ2-7; 10 bases fit TRBD2. The CDR3 runs to 16 residues. Losses at the gene ends were 0 bases for V and 4 bases for J; bases not matched to a gene: 6. Germline lookup yields CDR1 MNHEY and CDR2 SVGAGI. CDR3 residues: CASSYSSGRAWYEQYF. CDR3 coding DNA: TGTGCCAGCAGTTACTCGAGCGGGAGGGCCTGGTACGAGCAGTACTTC.

This clone has a handful of counts. The rearrangement joins TRBV30 to TRBJ1-3; weak D call: TRBD1 (5 bases). The germline gives CDR1 GTSNPN, CDR2 SVGIG (reference sequence). The CDR3 has 18 amino acids. V was shortened by 0 bases and J by 0 bases, with 18 bases between the two germline ends. CDR3: CAWSVRGVGRGSGNTIYF. The CDR3 bases are TGTGCCTGGAGTGTACGAGGGGTGGGGAGGGGCTCTGGAAACACCATATATTTT.

This rearrangement joins TRBV9 to TRBJ1-2; 9 bases line up with TRBD1. The junction had 10 bases not matched to a gene; V was cut back by 3 bases and J by 7 bases. CDR3 size: 15 residues. Germline CDR1 reads SGDLS; CDR2 reads YYNGEE. CDR3 region: CASSAAGTGWGGYTF. In DNA, the CDR3 is TGTGCCAGCAGCGCAGCGGGGACAGGGTGGGGTGGCTACACCTTC.

The chain is built from TRBV6-1 and TRBJ1-4; 7 nucleotides align to TRBD1. CDR3 length equals 15 residues. The junction had 6 bases not matched to a gene; V was cut back by 2 bases and J by 6 bases. Germline V lookup: CDR1 MNHNS, CDR2 SASEGT. The CDR3 DNA reads as TGTGCCAGCAGTGAAAACCTACAGGGGTATGAAAAACTGTTTTTT. Its translation: CASSENLQGYEKLFF.

The J gene is TRBJ1-1, the V gene TRBV5-6; D remains ambiguous. The germline CDR1 and CDR2 sequences are SGHDT and YYEEEE. The CDR3 loop spans 15 amino acids. V lost 4 bases and J 3 bases, leaving 16 bases between the germline ends. The CDR3 DNA reads TGTGCCAGCAGCCCACCCTCTAGTCGCTACACTGAAGCTTTCTTT. It codes for CASSPPSSRYTEAFF.

V and J are TRBV5-5 and TRBJ2-7, with 9 bases aligning to TRBD2. V shed 0 bases, J shed 7 bases, and the junction held 11 bases outside the gene matches. Germline V gives CDR1 SGHKS, CDR2 YYEKEE (reference sequence). The CDR3 length is 16 residues. The CDR3 loop is CASSLAGASGTKEQYF. The CDR3, as DNA: TGTGCCAGCAGCTTGGCCGGGGCTAGCGGGACAAAAGAGCAGTACTTC. Based on the CDR3 plus reference TRBV5-5 and TRBJ2-7, the full variable domain is DAGVTQSPTHLIKTRGQQVTLRCSPISGHKSVSWYQQVLGQGPQFIFQYYEKEERGRGNFPDRFSARQFPNYSSELNVNALLLGDSALYLCASSLAGASGTKEQYFGPGTRLTVT.

The chain couples TRBV5-1 to TRBJ2-3; weak D call: TRBD1 (6 bases). The CDR3 is 13 residues long. In germline, CDR1 is SGHRS, CDR2 YFSETQ. The ends were cut back, 6 bases at V and 4 bases at J, with 12 bases in the middle. The CDR3 loop reads CASKGDGADTQYF. CDR3 in DNA: TGCGCCAGCAAGGGGGATGGGGCAGATACGCAGTATTTT.

The rearrangement links TRBV18 to TRBJ1-1; D not resolved. Germline-derived CDR1 and CDR2 are KGHSH and LQKENI. Trimming stripped 8 bases from V and 0 bases from J, with 7 bases between. The length of the CDR3 is 12 residues. The CDR3 region has the DNA TGTGCCAGCCGCATGCTGAACACTGAAGCTTTCTTT. It specifies CASRMLNTEAFF.

The chain joins TRBV7-3 to TRBJ1-2; 7 bases align to TRBD1. V lost 5 bases to trimming and J lost 0 bases; unmatched junction nucleotides: 6. The germline V gene encodes CDR1 SGHTA and CDR2 FQGTGA. This CDR3 contains 15 residues. In DNA, the CDR3 is TGTGCCAGCAGCCCGATAGGGACAGCTAACTATGGCTACACCTTC. Translating gives CASSPIGTANYGYTF.

The chain links TRBV5-5 to TRBJ1-1; D gene ambiguous. The CDR3 is 13 amino acids. Trimming removed 0 bases from V and 5 bases from J, with 8 bases in between. Germline CDR1 is SGHKS and CDR2 is YYEKEE (reference sequence). CDR3 sequence: CASSLDKRTEAFF. CDR3 sequence (DNA): TGTGCCAGCAGCTTGGACAAAAGGACTGAAGCTTTCTTT.

V and J are TRBV30 and TRBJ1-5; the D is unclear. Trimming shortened V by 4 bases and J by 7 bases, and 20 bases separated the two germline ends. CDR1 GTSNPN and CDR2 SVGIG come from the germline V gene (reference sequence). The CDR3 is made up of 15 amino acids. The CDR3 is CAWTYSGSLAQPQHF. As DNA, the CDR3 is TGTGCCTGGACCTATAGTGGGTCTCTTGCCCAGCCCCAGCATTTT.

The rearrangement joins TRBV9 to TRBJ2-2; the match to TRBD1 covers 7 bases. CDR1 is SGDLS and CDR2 is YYNGEE in the germline V gene. The CDR3 spans 16 residues. Unmatched junction bases numbered 8, after V lost 2 bases and J lost 4 bases. The CDR3: CASSVPRQGGTGELFF. The CDR3 DNA follows: TGTGCCAGCAGCGTCCCTCGACAGGGCGGCACCGGGGAGCTGTTTTTT.

The table lists this clone with a few counts. CDR3 protein: CASSRAYQETQYF. CDR3 sequence (DNA): TGCGCCAGCAGCCGGGCATACCAAGAGACCCAGTACTTC. The gene calls are TRBV4-1 and TRBJ2-5; no definite D call. CDR1 is MGHRA and CDR2 is YSYEKL in the germline V gene. The V end lost 4 bases, the J end lost 0 bases, and 6 bases lay between the germline ends. This CDR3 has 13 amino acids.

V and J are TRBV7-2 and TRBJ2-7; 11 bases map to TRBD2. CDR3 length equals 16 residues. Germline V gene data show CDR1 as SGHTA and CDR2 as FQGNSA. Germline trimming cut 5 bases from V and 6 bases from J; bases unmatched to any gene: 12. The CDR3 loop is CASSPVAGGMGFEQYF. Written as DNA, the CDR3 is TGTGCCAGCAGCCCCGTAGCGGGAGGGATGGGGTTCGAGCAGTACTTC.

The chain carries TRBV5-5 and TRBJ1-1, with a tentative D call TRBD1 (6 bases). With 3 bases removed from V and 1 base from J, the gap between germline ends came to 13 bases. The germline CDR1 and CDR2 sequences are SGHKS and YYEKEE (reference sequence). The CDR3 spans 15 residues. This CDR3 reads CASSSGGRGNTEAFF. In DNA, the CDR3 is TGTGCCAGCAGCTCCGGGGGCCGGGGGAACACTGAAGCTTTCTTT.

V gene TRBV4-3 combines with J gene TRBJ1-2; tentative D call: TRBD1 (5 bases). Germline values: CDR1 LGHNA, CDR2 YSLEER. V was clipped by 3 bases and J by 4 bases, with 15 bases between them. The CDR3 consists of 15 residues. This CDR3 is CASSQAPGEAYGYTF. CDR3 in DNA: TGCGCCAGCAGCCAGGCCCCGGGGGAGGCCTATGGCTACACCTTC.

CDR3 region: CAWSVLGGPTDTQYF. The CDR3 DNA is TGTGCCTGGAGTGTATTAGGGGGACCGACAGATACGCAGTATTTT. The chain combines TRBV30 with TRBJ2-3; D possibly corresponds to TRBD1 (6 bases). This CDR3 has 15 residues. V dropped 0 bases and J dropped 3 bases, with 13 bases sitting between them. In germline, CDR1 is GTSNPN, CDR2 SVGIG (reference sequence).